The 12 T cell receptor beta chains listed next were all sequenced from one sample in a study of cytomegalovirus exposure and HLA in healthy donors. Amplification used 60 Vbeta primers and 13 Jbeta primers. The assay was immunoSEQ multiplex PCR, and TCRdb's table has in-frame clones only and misses some. The sample lists approximately 100,000 clones, 64% seen once, with roughly 3.2% in the top ten. The specimen was PBMCs. These receptors were taken from a man in his 60s in good health and CMV-seronegative.

The chain links TRBV5-1 to TRBJ1-2; 7 nucleotides line up with TRBD1. CDR3 length equals 14 residues. V dropped 2 bases and J dropped 3; count of bases not matched to a gene: 4. Germline V gene lookup returns CDR1 SGHRS and CDR2 YFSETQ. This chain's CDR3 is CASSFSGTDYGYTF. In nucleotides, the CDR3 is TGCGCCAGCAGCTTTTCCGGGACAGACTATGGCTACACCTTC.

The V and J genes are TRBV9 and TRBJ1-2; maybe TRBD1 (5 bases). The CDR3 is made up of 13 amino acids. CDR1 SGDLS and CDR2 YYNGEE come from the germline V gene. Between the trimmed V and J ends, which lost 0 bases and 10 bases, there was a span of 13 bases. CDR3 residues: CASSVVGGDAYTF. The CDR3 DNA reads as TGTGCCAGCAGCGTAGTTGGAGGGGATGCCTACACCTTC.

This clone was counted a few times. This chain uses TRBV5-5 with TRBJ2-5, with 7 positions matching TRBD1. Germline V gives CDR1 SGHKS, CDR2 YYEKEE (reference sequence). V lost 4 bases to trimming and J lost 2 bases; unmatched junction nucleotides: 2. The CDR3 loop spans 13 amino acids. DNA for the CDR3: TGTGCCAGCAGCCGGGACAGACAAGAGACCCAGTACTTC. Translating it yields CASSRDRQETQYF.

V usage is TRBV7-6 and J usage is TRBJ1-1, with a tentative D call TRBD1 (6 bases). Trimming left V 0 bases short and J 5 bases short, with 13 bases between. CDR1 is SGHVS and CDR2 is FNYEAQ in the germline V gene. This CDR3 is built from 15 residues. The CDR3 bases are TGTGCCAGCAGCTTAGCTACAGGGATGTGGACTGAAGCTTTCTTT. It codes for CASSLATGMWTEAFF.

The genes are TRBV5-1 and TRBJ1-1; D may be TRBD1 (6 bases). Per germline, CDR1 SGHRS and CDR2 YFSETQ. V was trimmed by 1 base and J by 3 bases, leaving 10 bases between them. The CDR3 totals 14 residues. The CDR3 DNA reads TGCGCCAGCAGCTTGACAGGGAGGGACACTGAAGCTTTCTTT. Protein sequence: CASSLTGRDTEAFF.

The chain joins TRBV5-1 to TRBJ2-1, with D tentatively TRBD2 (5 bases). The V gene lost 0 bases and the J gene lost 3 bases, with 10 bases spanning the gap. The CDR3 loop spans 15 amino acids. CDR1 is SGHRS and CDR2 is YFSETQ in the germline V gene. DNA for the CDR3: TGCGCCAGCAGCTTGGATGGGAGAGGCTACAATGAGCAGTTCTTC. It specifies CASSLDGRGYNEQFF.

The gene calls are TRBV5-1 and TRBJ1-2, with 10 nucleotides matching TRBD1. Germline trimming cut 3 bases from V and 1 base from J; bases unmatched to any gene: 3. The CDR3 consists of 15 residues. The germline V gene has CDR1 SGHRS and CDR2 YFSETQ. The CDR3 bases are TGCGCCAGCAGCTCCGGGACAGGGGTTAACTATGGCTACACCTTC. It encodes CASSSGTGVNYGYTF.

The chain employs TRBV10-3 and TRBJ1-4; D is uncertain. This CDR3 is 13 amino acids long. V shed 8 bases and J shed 0 bases, with 7 bases lying between them. Germline V gene lookup returns CDR1 ENHRY and CDR2 SYGVKD. CDR3 nucleotides: TGTGCCATCGGAGGGTCAACTAATGAAAAACTGTTTTTT. Translating gives CAIGGSTNEKLFF.

The chain has TRBV7-2 and TRBJ2-7; D is unresolved. There are 16 residues in the CDR3. V lost 1 base, J lost 2 bases, and 15 bases lay in between. The germline gives CDR1 SGHTA, CDR2 FQGNSA. This chain's CDR3 is CASSLDGTTSAYEQYF. CDR3 DNA: TGTGCCAGCAGCTTAGACGGAACCACAAGCGCCTACGAGCAGTACTTC.

The chain employs TRBV5-1 and TRBJ1-5, with 7 nucleotides matching TRBD1. Per the germline V gene, CDR1 is SGHRS and CDR2 is YFSETQ. The CDR3 has 15 amino acids. The J segment lost 4 bases and the V segment lost 3 bases, leaving 7 bases of the junction unmatched. The CDR3 loop reads CASSSGVQGNQPQHF. CDR3 bases: TGCGCCAGCAGCTCCGGGGTACAGGGGAATCAGCCCCAGCATTTT.

The table lists this clone with a count of one. The CDR3 DNA follows: TGTGCCAGCAGCGTTGGGGTGGGAGGGGAGACCCAGTACTTC. Encoded protein: CASSVGVGGETQYF. The rearrangement links TRBV9 to TRBJ2-5; TRBD2 agrees at 7 bases. This CDR3 contains 14 residues. CDR1 is SGDLS and CDR2 is YYNGEE in the germline V gene. Germline trimming cut 2 bases from V and 5 bases from J; bases unmatched to any gene: 6.

The chain uses TRBV6-6 and TRBJ1-2; 10 positions agree with TRBD1. In germline, CDR1 is MNHNY, CDR2 SVGAGI (reference sequence). The CDR3 has 15 amino acids. J lost 3 bases, V lost 7 bases, and 8 bases had no gene match. DNA of the CDR3: TGTGCCAGCACCAATCGACAGGGGGCCTACTATGGCTACACCTTC. Translating it yields CASTNRQGAYYGYTF.